This T cell receptor beta chain originates from a study of blood T cell repertoires in COVID-19 (dated by TCRdb to between 2020 and 2021). A note on the overall study: Collaborator samples came from the United States, Italy and Spain and covered acute and convalescent phases of COVID-19. The material from the prospective study consisted of cDNA or gDNA derived from T cells, B-cell-depleted T cells, or PBMCs. The dataset comprised deeply sampled blood TCRbeta repertoires from subjects exposed to, actively infected with, or recovered from COVID-19. The repertoires were made available in a free public database intended to serve as a resource for research on the immune response to SARS-CoV-2. Samples were obtained from the ongoing ImmuneRACE study (first 160 participants) and from 1,254 subjects provided by 6 global collaborators. A de-identified subject ID, COVID-19 status, age in years and sex were almost always included in the sample metadata. Where HLA class I and class II types were available, the types were taken from metadata supplied by the sample provider, not from assay-based typing. What the study reported, not specific to this receptor: The amount of clinical and demographic metadata varied by source and participant and was provided uncurated.

With respect to this clone: No antigen is known for it. No base quality values were provided; no much bigger clone lies one nucleotide off.

The collaborating institutions used their own protocols to collect whole blood in K2EDTA tubes. Collaborator samples were shipped for TCRbeta analysis as frozen whole blood, isolated PBMCs, or DNA extracted from either sample type. The immunoSEQ Assay, a bias-controlled multiplex PCR, was used to amplify TCRbeta CDR3 regions from genomic DNA. The authors' analysis ran thus. The number of nucleated cells in each sample was estimated from the amplification of reference gene primers within the assay. To quantify the absolute abundance of each unique TCRbeta CDR3 rearrangement, sequence reads were collapsed and filtered. For each sample, productive Simpson clonality was calculated as the square root of Simpson's diversity index over productive rearrangements. Drawn from immuneACCESS, this table holds only the in-frame rearrangements with V and J called that TCRdb kept. Clones are partly lost; checked studies trace under half to an unresolved V gene and leave the rest unexplained. The DNA gave D and trimming, while V, J and clone size come from that table. The sample data list over 130,000 clones, and 84% of these were observed just once. The top ten clones comprise 3.5% to 4.5% of the sample.

V sheds 9 bases and J sheds 0 bases, leaving 9 bases between their ends. From its cysteine to its phenylalanine, the CDR3 spans 12 amino acids. Only the CDR3 DNA stays, 36 bases, in frame from base 1. CDR1 and CDR2 (MGHDK, SYGVNS) derive from the germline V gene. This clonotype was sampled from a woman aged 55-69 years with acute or convalescent COVID-19. The sequencing input was peripheral blood. The sequence links TRBV25-1 to TRBJ2-7; TRBD1 is perhaps the D gene, given 6 matching bases. The CDR3 region: CASTGNSYEQYF. The nucleotide sequence reads TGTGCCAGTACAGGGAACTCCTACGAGCAGTACTTC.